This T cell receptor (beta chain) is from a study of beta chain features in type 1 diabetes. Findings of the study overall: In these data, an HLA type influence on TCRB rearrangement remained unresolved. Insertions were fewer and deletions more numerous at VDJ junctions in type 1 diabetes patients.

Sorted cells reached over 95% purity in every population. As concerns this clone: Antigen: not known.

What was sequenced were expressed TCRB transcripts, since all of the isolated RNA had been reverse transcribed. The assay was immunoSEQ multiplex PCR, and TCRdb's table has in-frame clones only and misses some. The table records 240,000 or so clones, less than 35% of them present only once. CDR1 LGHNA and CDR2 YSLEER come from the germline V gene. The trim removed 0 bases at V and 0 bases at J, leaving 7 bases unmatched. The CDR3 has 18 residues. V and J are TRBV4-3 and TRBJ2-1; 8 bases align to TRBD2. The clonotype was recovered from a man younger than 40 in good health. Sequencing input: central memory CD4+ T cells from blood. CDR3 coding DNA: TGCGCCAGCAGCCAAGAATCTGCCAGCGGGAGCTCCTACAATGAGCAGTTCTTC. This encodes CASSQESASGSSYNEQFF.